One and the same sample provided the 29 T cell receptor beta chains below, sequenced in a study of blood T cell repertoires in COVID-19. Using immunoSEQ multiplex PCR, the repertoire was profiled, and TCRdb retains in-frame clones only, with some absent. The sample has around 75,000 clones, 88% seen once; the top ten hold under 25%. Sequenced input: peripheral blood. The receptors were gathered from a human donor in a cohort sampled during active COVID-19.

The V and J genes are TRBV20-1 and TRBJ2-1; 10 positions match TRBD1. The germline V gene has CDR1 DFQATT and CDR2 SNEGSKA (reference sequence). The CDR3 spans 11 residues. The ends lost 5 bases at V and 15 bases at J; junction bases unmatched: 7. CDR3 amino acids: CSAYRDRGLFF. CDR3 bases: TGCAGTGCTTACCGGGACAGGGGTCTGTTCTTC.

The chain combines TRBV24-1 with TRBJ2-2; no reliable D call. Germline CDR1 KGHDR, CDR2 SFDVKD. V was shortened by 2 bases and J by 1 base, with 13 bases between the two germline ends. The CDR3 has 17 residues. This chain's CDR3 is CATSDSLPGMNTGELFF. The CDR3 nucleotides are TGTGCCACCAGTGATTCGCTGCCAGGAATGAACACCGGGGAGCTGTTTTTT.

Written as DNA, the CDR3 is TGTGCCAGCAGCTCCCGGGGGGGGAGAGAGACCCAGTACTTC. Protein sequence: CASSSRGGRETQYF. The chain recombines TRBV5-4 with TRBJ2-5; 8 bases agree with TRBD2. Per germline, CDR1 SGHNT and CDR2 YYREEE (reference sequence). The CDR3 has 14 residues. Trimming removed 3 bases from V and 4 bases from J; junction bases left unmatched: 5. The complete variable domain, with remaining parts taken from reference TRBV5-4 and TRBJ2-5, reads ETGVTQSPTHLIKTRGQQVTLRCSSQSGHNTVSWYQQALGQGPQFIFQYYREEENGRGNFPPRFSGLQFPNYSSELNVNALELDDSALYLCASSSRGGRETQYFGPGTRLLVL.

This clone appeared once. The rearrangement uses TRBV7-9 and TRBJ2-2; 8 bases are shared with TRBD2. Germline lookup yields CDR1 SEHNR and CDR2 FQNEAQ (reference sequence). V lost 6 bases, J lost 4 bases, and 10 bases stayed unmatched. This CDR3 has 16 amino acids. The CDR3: CASRRGREDLTGELFF. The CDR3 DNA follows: TGTGCCAGCAGGAGAGGGCGGGAGGATCTCACCGGGGAGCTGTTTTTT.

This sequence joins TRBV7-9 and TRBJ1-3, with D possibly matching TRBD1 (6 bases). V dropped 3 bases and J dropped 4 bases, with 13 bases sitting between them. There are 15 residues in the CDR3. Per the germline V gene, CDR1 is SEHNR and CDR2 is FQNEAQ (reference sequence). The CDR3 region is CASSFSRGGGNTIYF. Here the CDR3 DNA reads TGTGCCAGCAGCTTCTCCAGGGGTGGCGGAAACACCATATATTTT.

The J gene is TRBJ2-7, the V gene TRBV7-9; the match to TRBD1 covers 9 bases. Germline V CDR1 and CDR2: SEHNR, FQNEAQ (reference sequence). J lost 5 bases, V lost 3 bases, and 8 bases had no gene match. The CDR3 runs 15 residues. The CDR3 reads CASSFGQGKIDEQYF. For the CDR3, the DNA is TGTGCCAGCAGCTTCGGACAGGGGAAAATAGACGAGCAGTACTTC.

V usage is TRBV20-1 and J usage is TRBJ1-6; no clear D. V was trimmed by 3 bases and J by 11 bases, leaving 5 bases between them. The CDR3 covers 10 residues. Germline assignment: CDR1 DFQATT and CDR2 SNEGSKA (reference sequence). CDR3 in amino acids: CSASPAPLHF. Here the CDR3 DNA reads TGCAGTGCTAGTCCCGCACCCCTCCACTTT.

Here the CDR3 DNA reads TGCGCCAGCAGCCGCGGACAGGGAAACATTTACAATGAGCAGTTCTTC. Protein product: CASSRGQGNIYNEQFF. The chain recombines TRBV5-1 with TRBJ2-1; 8 bases are a match to TRBD1. This CDR3 has 16 residues. J gave up 4 bases and V 4 bases, and 10 bases lay outside the gene matches. CDR1 SGHRS and CDR2 YFSETQ come from the germline V gene.

Here the CDR3 DNA reads TGCGCCAGCAGCTTGGCCTCGAGACAGGGCTCGAACGAGCAGTACTTC. Amino acids: CASSLASRQGSNEQYF. The chain combines TRBV5-1 with TRBJ2-7, with 7 bases that match TRBD1. The V gene's germline CDR1 is SGHRS and CDR2 YFSETQ. This CDR3 region has 16 residues. V dropped 0 bases and J dropped 5; count of bases not matched to a gene: 11.

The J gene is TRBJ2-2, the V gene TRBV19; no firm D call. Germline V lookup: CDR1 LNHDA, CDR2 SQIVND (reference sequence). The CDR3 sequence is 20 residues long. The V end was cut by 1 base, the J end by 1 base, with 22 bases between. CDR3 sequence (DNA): TGTGCCAGTAGTATAGTTAGAGTGGCAGGCACTCAGAAGAACACCGGGGAGCTGTTTTTT. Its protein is CASSIVRVAGTQKNTGELFF. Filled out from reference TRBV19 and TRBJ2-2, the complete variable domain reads DGGITQSPKYLFRKEGQNVTLSCEQNLNHDAMYWYRQDPGQGLRLIYYSQIVNDFQKGDIAEGYSVSREKKESFPLTVTSAQKNPTAFYLCASSIVRVAGTQKNTGELFFGEGSRLTVL.

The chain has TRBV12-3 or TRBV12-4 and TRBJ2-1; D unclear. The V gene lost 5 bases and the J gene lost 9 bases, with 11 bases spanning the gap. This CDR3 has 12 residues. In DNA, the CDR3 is TGTGCCAGCAGTCCCCCTCTAGGTGAGCAGTTCTTC. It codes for CASSPPLGEQFF.

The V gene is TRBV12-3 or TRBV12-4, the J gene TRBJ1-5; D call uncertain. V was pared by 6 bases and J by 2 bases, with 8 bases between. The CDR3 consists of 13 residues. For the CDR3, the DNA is TGTGCCAGCAGCCATGAGGGCAATCAGCCCCAGCATTTT. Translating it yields CASSHEGNQPQHF.

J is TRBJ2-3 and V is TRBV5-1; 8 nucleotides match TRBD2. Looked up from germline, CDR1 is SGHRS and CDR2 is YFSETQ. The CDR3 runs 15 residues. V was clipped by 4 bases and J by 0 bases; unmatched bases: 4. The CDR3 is CASSTWTSSTDTQYF. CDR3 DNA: TGCGCCAGCAGCACCTGGACTAGCAGCACAGATACGCAGTATTTT.

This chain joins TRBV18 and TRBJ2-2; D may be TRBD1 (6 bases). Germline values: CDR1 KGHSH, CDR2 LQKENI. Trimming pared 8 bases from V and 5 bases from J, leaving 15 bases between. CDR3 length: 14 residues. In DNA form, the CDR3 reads TGTGCCAGCACCCTCGGACAGTATACCGGGGAGCTGTTTTTT. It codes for CASTLGQYTGELFF.

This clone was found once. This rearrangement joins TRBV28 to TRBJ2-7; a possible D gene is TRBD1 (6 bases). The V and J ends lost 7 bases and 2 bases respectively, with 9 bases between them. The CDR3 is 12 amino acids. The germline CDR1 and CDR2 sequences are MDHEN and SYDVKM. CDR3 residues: CASNQGPYEQYF. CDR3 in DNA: TGTGCCAGCAACCAGGGGCCCTACGAGCAGTACTTC. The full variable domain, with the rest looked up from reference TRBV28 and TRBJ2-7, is DVKVTQSSRYLVKRTGEKVFLECVQDMDHENMFWYRQDPGLGLRLIYFSYDVKMKEKGDIPEGYSVSREKKERFSLILESASTNQTSMYLCASNQGPYEQYFGPGTRLTVT.

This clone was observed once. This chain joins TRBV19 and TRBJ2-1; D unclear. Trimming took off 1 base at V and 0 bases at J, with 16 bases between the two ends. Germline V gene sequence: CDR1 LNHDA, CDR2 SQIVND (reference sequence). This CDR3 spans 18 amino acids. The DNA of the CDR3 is TGTGCCAGTAGTATAGGACTCGCGAGCCTAAGCTCCTACAATGAGCAGTTCTTC. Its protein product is CASSIGLASLSSYNEQFF.

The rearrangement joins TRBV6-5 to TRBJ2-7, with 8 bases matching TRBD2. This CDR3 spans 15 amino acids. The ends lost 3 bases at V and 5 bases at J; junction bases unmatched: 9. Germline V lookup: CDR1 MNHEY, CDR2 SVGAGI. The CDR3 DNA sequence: TGTGCCAGCAGTTATCGGGTCGGGCGGGGGGACGAGCAGTACTTC. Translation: CASSYRVGRGDEQYF.

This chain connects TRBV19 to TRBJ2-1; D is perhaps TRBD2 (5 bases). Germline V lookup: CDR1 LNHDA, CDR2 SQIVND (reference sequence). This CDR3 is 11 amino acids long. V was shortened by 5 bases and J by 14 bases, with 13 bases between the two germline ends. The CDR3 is CASSLREEKFF. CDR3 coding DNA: TGTGCCAGTAGTCTCCGGGAAGAGAAGTTCTTC.

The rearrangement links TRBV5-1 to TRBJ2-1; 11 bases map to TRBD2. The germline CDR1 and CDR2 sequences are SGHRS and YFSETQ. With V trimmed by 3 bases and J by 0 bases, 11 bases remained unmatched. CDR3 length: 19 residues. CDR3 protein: CASSSSTSGSRSSYNEQFF. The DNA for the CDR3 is TGCGCCAGCAGCTCCAGCACTAGCGGGAGTCGAAGCTCCTACAATGAGCAGTTCTTC.

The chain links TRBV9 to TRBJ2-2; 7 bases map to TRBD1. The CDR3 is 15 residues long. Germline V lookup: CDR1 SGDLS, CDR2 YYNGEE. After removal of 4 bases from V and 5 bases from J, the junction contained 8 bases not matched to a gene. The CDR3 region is CASSSQGEWTGELFF. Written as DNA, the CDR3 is TGTGCCAGCAGCTCCCAGGGGGAATGGACCGGGGAGCTGTTTTTT. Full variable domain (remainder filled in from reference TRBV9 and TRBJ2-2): DSGVTQTPKHLITATGQRVTLRCSPRSGDLSVYWYQQSLDQGLQFLIQYYNGEERAKGNILERFSAQQFPDLHSELNLSSLELGDSALYFCASSSQGEWTGELFFGEGSRLTVL.

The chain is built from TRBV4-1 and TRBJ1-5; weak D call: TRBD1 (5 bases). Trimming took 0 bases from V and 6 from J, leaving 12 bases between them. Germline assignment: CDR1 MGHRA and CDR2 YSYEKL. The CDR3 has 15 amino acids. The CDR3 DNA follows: TGCGCCAGCAGCCAAGATTCGGGAGGGGTTCAGCCCCAGCATTTT. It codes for CASSQDSGGVQPQHF.

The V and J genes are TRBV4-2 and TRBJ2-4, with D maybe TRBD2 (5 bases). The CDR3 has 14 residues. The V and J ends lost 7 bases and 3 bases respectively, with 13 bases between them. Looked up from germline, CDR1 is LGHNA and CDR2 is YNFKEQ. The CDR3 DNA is TGTGCCAGCATGGGGAGAGGTGACAAAAACATTCAGTACTTC. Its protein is CASMGRGDKNIQYF.

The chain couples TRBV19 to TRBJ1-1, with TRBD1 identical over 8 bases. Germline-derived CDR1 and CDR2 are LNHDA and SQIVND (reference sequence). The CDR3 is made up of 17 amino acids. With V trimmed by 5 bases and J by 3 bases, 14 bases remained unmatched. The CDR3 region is CASSLQRDRRRYTEAFF. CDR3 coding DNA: TGTGCCAGTAGTCTCCAAAGGGACAGGAGACGATACACTGAAGCTTTCTTT.

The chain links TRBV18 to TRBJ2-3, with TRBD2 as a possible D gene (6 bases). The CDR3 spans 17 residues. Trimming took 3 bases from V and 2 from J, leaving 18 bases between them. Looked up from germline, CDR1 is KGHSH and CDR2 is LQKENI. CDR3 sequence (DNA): TGTGCCAGCTCACCCACCGGGGGTGGTATTTTCACAGATACGCAGTATTTT. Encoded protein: CASSPTGGGIFTDTQYF.

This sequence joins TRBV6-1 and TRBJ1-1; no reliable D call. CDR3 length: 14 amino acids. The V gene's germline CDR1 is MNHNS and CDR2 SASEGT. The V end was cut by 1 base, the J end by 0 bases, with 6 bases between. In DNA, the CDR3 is TGTGCCAGCAGTGAAGGCACTTTGAACACTGAAGCTTTCTTT. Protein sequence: CASSEGTLNTEAFF.

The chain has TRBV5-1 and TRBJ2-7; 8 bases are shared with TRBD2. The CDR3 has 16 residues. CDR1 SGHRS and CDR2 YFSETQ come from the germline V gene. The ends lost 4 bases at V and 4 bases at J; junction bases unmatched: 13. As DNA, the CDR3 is TGCGCCAGCAGCCCTAGGGGCCGGGAGGGCCGTTACGAGCAGTACTTC. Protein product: CASSPRGREGRYEQYF.

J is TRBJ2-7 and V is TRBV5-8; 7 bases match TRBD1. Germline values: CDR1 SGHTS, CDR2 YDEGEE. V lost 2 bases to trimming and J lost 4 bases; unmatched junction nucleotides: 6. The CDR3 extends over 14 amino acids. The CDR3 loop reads CASSFGTAKYEQYF. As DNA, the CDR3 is TGTGCCAGCAGCTTCGGGACAGCAAAGTACGAGCAGTACTTC.

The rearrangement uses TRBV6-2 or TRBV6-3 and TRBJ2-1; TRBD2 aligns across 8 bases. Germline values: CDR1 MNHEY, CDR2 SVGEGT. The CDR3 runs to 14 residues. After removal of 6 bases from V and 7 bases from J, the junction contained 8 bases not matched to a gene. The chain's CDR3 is CASSPRGGRNEQFF. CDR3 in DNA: TGTGCCAGCAGCCCCCGGGGGGGCCGAAATGAGCAGTTCTTC.

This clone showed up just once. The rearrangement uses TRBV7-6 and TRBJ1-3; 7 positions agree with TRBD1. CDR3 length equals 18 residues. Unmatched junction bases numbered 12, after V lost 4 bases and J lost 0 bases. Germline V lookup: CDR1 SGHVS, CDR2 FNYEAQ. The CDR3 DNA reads TGTGCCAGCAGCTCATCGCAGGGGGGTGGGTACTCTGGAAACACCATATATTTT. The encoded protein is CASSSSQGGGYSGNTIYF.